These T cell receptor beta chains were read from a single sample in a study of beta chain features in type 1 diabetes. TCRdb's table, derived via immunoSEQ multiplex PCR, lists solely in-frame clones and lacks some. The table has about 280,000 clones, 15% seen once. Specimen: naive CD4+ T cells from blood. Source of these receptors: a young man with type 1 diabetes. Both conserved end residues are part of each CDR3. Each record gives: D gene, J gene, V gene, clone size, CDR3 protein, CDR3 DNA. A D gene is named only where the DNA matches it firmly. Clone size appears in some rows only: once, few, many, or a class for an expanded clone.

d_call: TRBD1
j_call: TRBJ2-1
v_call: TRBV29-1
clone_size: NA
cdr3_aa: CSVDWTGYNEQFF
cdr3_nt: TGCAGCGTTGATTGGACAGGTTACAATGAGCAGTTCTTC

d_call: TRBD1
j_call: TRBJ2-1
v_call: TRBV18
clone_size: few
cdr3_aa: CASSPGTAYNEQFF
cdr3_nt: TGTGCCAGCTCACCCGGGACAGCCTACAATGAGCAGTTCTTC

d_call: TRBD2
j_call: TRBJ2-5
v_call: TRBV7-2
clone_size: NA
cdr3_aa: CASSPGSGGLSQETQYF
cdr3_nt: TGTGCCAGCAGCCCAGGAAGCGGGGGGCTCTCACAAGAGACCCAGTACTTC

d_call: NA
j_call: TRBJ2-3
v_call: TRBV27
clone_size: few
cdr3_aa: CASRDSGPSTDTQYF
cdr3_nt: TGTGCCAGCCGGGACTCCGGACCTAGCACAGATACGCAGTATTTT

d_call: NA
j_call: TRBJ2-6
v_call: TRBV11-2
clone_size: few
cdr3_aa: CASSLEGLQANVLTF
cdr3_nt: TGTGCCAGCAGCTTAGAAGGACTACAGGCCAACGTCCTGACTTTC

d_call: TRBD1
j_call: TRBJ2-7
v_call: TRBV2
clone_size: NA
cdr3_aa: CASNNPGDRDRYEQYF
cdr3_nt: TGTGCCAGCAATAACCCTGGGGACAGGGATCGGTACGAGCAGTACTTC

d_call: TRBD1
j_call: TRBJ2-3
v_call: TRBV7-2
clone_size: few
cdr3_aa: CASSYRGGTDTQYF
cdr3_nt: TGTGCCAGCAGCTACAGGGGGGGCACAGATACGCAGTATTTT

d_call: NA
j_call: TRBJ2-7
v_call: TRBV11-2
clone_size: NA
cdr3_aa: CASSLSDGTYEQYF
cdr3_nt: TGTGCCAGCAGCTTAAGTGACGGGACCTACGAGCAGTACTTC

d_call: NA
j_call: TRBJ2-4
v_call: TRBV6-1
clone_size: few
cdr3_aa: CASSEARAERWNIQYF
cdr3_nt: TGTGCCAGCAGTGAAGCGCGGGCAGAAAGGTGGAACATTCAGTACTTC

d_call: NA
j_call: TRBJ1-1
v_call: TRBV6-1
clone_size: few
cdr3_aa: CASSEVAGVLSPPMNTEAFF
cdr3_nt: TGTGCCAGCAGTGAAGTAGCAGGGGTCCTATCTCCTCCAATGAACACTGAAGCTTTCTTT

d_call: TRBD1
j_call: TRBJ1-1
v_call: TRBV6-6
clone_size: few
cdr3_aa: CASRDRGGTEAFF
cdr3_nt: TGTGCCAGCAGAGACAGGGGCGGAACTGAAGCTTTCTTT

d_call: NA
j_call: TRBJ1-1
v_call: TRBV27
clone_size: few
cdr3_aa: CASTAWDTPNTEAFF
cdr3_nt: TGTGCCAGCACCGCCTGGGACACCCCGAACACTGAAGCTTTCTTT

d_call: TRBD2
j_call: TRBJ2-7
v_call: TRBV29-1
clone_size: few
cdr3_aa: CSVQRGRSLQYF
cdr3_nt: TGCAGCGTTCAGCGGGGGCGGTCGTTGCAGTACTTC

d_call: TRBD1
j_call: TRBJ1-5
v_call: TRBV15
clone_size: once
cdr3_aa: CATSHRDRALDTPQHF
cdr3_nt: TGTGCCACCAGCCACCGGGACAGGGCTCTTGATACGCCCCAGCATTTT

d_call: TRBD1
j_call: TRBJ2-7
v_call: TRBV29-1
clone_size: NA
cdr3_aa: CSVASRTGAYEQYF
cdr3_nt: TGCAGCGTTGCTTCCAGGACAGGGGCCTACGAGCAGTACTTC

d_call: TRBD1
j_call: TRBJ2-2
v_call: TRBV29-1
clone_size: few
cdr3_aa: CSVGQGTGELFF
cdr3_nt: TGCAGCGTTGGACAGGGCACCGGGGAGCTGTTTTTT

d_call: NA
j_call: TRBJ1-2
v_call: TRBV5-1
clone_size: NA
cdr3_aa: CASSEDGSYTF
cdr3_nt: TGCGCCAGCAGCGAGGACGGGAGCTACACCTTC

d_call: NA
j_call: TRBJ2-2
v_call: TRBV27
clone_size: NA
cdr3_aa: CASSILSGELFF
cdr3_nt: TGTGCCAGCAGTATCCTATCCGGGGAGCTGTTTTTT

d_call: NA
j_call: TRBJ1-1
v_call: TRBV5-6
clone_size: few
cdr3_aa: CASLKLGHTEAFF
cdr3_nt: TGTGCCAGCCTGAAGTTGGGGCACACTGAAGCTTTCTTT

d_call: TRBD1
j_call: TRBJ1-1
v_call: TRBV30
clone_size: few
cdr3_aa: CAWSADREATEAFF
cdr3_nt: TGTGCCTGGAGTGCCGACAGGGAGGCCACTGAAGCTTTCTTT

d_call: NA
j_call: TRBJ1-6
v_call: TRBV30
clone_size: few
cdr3_aa: CAWSDLFRGSYNSPLHF
cdr3_nt: TGTGCCTGGAGTGACCTTTTTCGGGGTTCCTATAATTCACCCCTCCACTTT

d_call: TRBD2
j_call: TRBJ2-3
v_call: TRBV15
clone_size: NA
cdr3_aa: CATSRAQRGANTDTQYF
cdr3_nt: TGTGCCACCAGCAGAGCCCAGCGGGGGGCAAACACAGATACGCAGTATTTT

d_call: TRBD1
j_call: TRBJ1-1
v_call: TRBV29-1
clone_size: NA
cdr3_aa: CSVESTRGLGDTEAFF
cdr3_nt: TGCAGCGTTGAATCCACCAGGGGGCTGGGGGACACTGAAGCTTTCTTT

d_call: NA
j_call: TRBJ2-3
v_call: TRBV7-2
clone_size: NA
cdr3_aa: CASSYQTAYTDTQYF
cdr3_nt: TGTGCCAGCAGCTATCAGACAGCCTATACAGATACGCAGTATTTT

d_call: NA
j_call: TRBJ2-3
v_call: TRBV15
clone_size: few
cdr3_aa: CATSRDSKTDTQYF
cdr3_nt: TGTGCCACCAGCAGAGATTCTAAAACAGATACGCAGTATTTT

d_call: NA
j_call: TRBJ2-1
v_call: TRBV6-5
clone_size: few
cdr3_aa: CASSGLVYNEQFF
cdr3_nt: TGTGCCAGCTCAGGGCTAGTCTACAATGAGCAGTTCTTC

d_call: TRBD2
j_call: TRBJ2-7
v_call: TRBV10-3
clone_size: few
cdr3_aa: CASTPGLATYEQYF
cdr3_nt: TGTGCCTCGACCCCGGGACTAGCAACCTACGAGCAGTACTTC

d_call: TRBD1
j_call: TRBJ2-1
v_call: TRBV19
clone_size: few
cdr3_aa: CASSMTGTGVYNEQFF
cdr3_nt: TGTGCCAGTAGTATGACCGGGACAGGGGTGTACAATGAGCAGTTCTTC

d_call: TRBD1
j_call: TRBJ2-1
v_call: TRBV30
clone_size: NA
cdr3_aa: CAWSVMTGRYNEQFF
cdr3_nt: TGTGCCTGGAGTGTTATGACAGGGAGATACAATGAGCAGTTCTTC

d_call: NA
j_call: TRBJ2-2
v_call: TRBV30
clone_size: few
cdr3_aa: CAWSWYSTTGELFF
cdr3_nt: TGTGCCTGGAGTTGGTACTCTACCACCGGGGAGCTGTTTTTT